This T cell receptor beta chain was captured by sequencing in a study of response to subunit inactivated influenza vaccine. Notes on the study in general: A suggestion made by the authors is that each seasonal influenza vaccination recruits few new T cells.

About this clonotype itself: Antigen: not known.

The germline V gene encodes CDR1 MNHEY and CDR2 SVGEGT. This CDR3 has 12 residues. The V end was cut by 5 bases, the J end by 12 bases, with 14 bases between. TCRdb redid the calling of the RT-PCR reads with MiXCR, one entry per CDR3 protein. This table holds about 160,000 distinct CDR3 sequences, roughly a tenth found once. This specimen was non-naive T cells sorted from PBMCs, taken roughly 47 days after vaccination. The TCR originated in a man aged 50-60 years who received an inactivated influenza vaccine. The chain joins TRBV6-2 or TRBV6-3 to TRBJ2-1; TRBD1 is a possible D gene (5 bases). The CDR3 DNA sequence: TGTGCCAGCAGTGACAGAGTGGGTGGGCAGTTCTTC. Translated, it gives CASSDRVGGQFF.